This T cell receptor beta chain was captured by sequencing in a study of blood T cell repertoires in COVID-19 (dated by TCRdb to about 2020). General notes on the study: The collaborator samples originated in the United States, Italy and Spain and spanned the acute and convalescent phases of COVID-19. The sample metadata nearly always contained a de-identified subject ID, COVID-19 status, age in years and sex. The dataset comprised deeply sampled blood TCRbeta repertoires from subjects exposed to, actively infected with, or recovered from COVID-19. The repertoires were released in a freely available public database meant as a resource for research on the immune response to SARS-CoV-2. Samples came from the ongoing ImmuneRACE study (first 160 participants) plus 1,254 subjects from 6 global collaborators. The prospective study material was composed of cDNA or gDNA derived from T cells, B-cell-depleted T cells, or PBMCs. Where available, HLA class I and class II types were obtained from metadata supplied by the sample provider rather than from assay-based typing. Results the study describes overall, beyond this receptor: The amount of clinical and demographic metadata varied by source and participant and was provided uncurated.

The immunoSEQ Assay, a bias-controlled multiplex PCR, was used to amplify TCRbeta CDR3 regions from genomic DNA. Concerning the study's data processing: Nucleated cell counts per sample were estimated from amplification of reference gene primers within the assay. Sequence reads were collapsed and filtered to measure the absolute abundance of every unique TCRbeta CDR3 rearrangement. For each sample, productive Simpson clonality was calculated as the square root of Simpson's diversity index over productive rearrangements. This is the immuneACCESS table as TCRdb keeps it, with only in-frame sequences that have V and J called. A part of the clones is gone; compared with another copy, unresolved V genes explain less than half, and the rest is unexplained. V, J and clone size are taken as reported in that table, and D and trimming were inferred from the DNA itself. This sample is represented by some 160,000 clones; 85% to 90% of them were singletons. The top ten hold approximately 3% of the sample.

The cysteine opens and the phenylalanine closes a CDR3 of 16 amino acids. Only CDR3 DNA is held: 48 bases, read in frame from base 1. V is trimmed back by 0 bases and J by 6 bases, and the junction contains 8 bases that no gene match accounts for. Sequences MGHRA (CDR1) and YSYEKL (CDR2) are obtained from the germline V gene. With respect to this clone: No antigen is known for it. No base qualities exist here, and no much larger clone lies one base off it.

Whole blood was collected in K2EDTA tubes by collaborating institutions according to the institutions' own protocols. For TCRbeta analysis, collaborator samples were shipped as frozen whole blood, as isolated PBMCs, or as DNA extracted from either sample type. The sample comprised peripheral blood. The TCR sequence derives from an older woman with active COVID-19. The chain employs TRBV4-1 and TRBJ1-2; 9 bases in between match TRBD1. The CDR3 protein is CASSQEEGQGGNGYTF. The DNA reads as follows: TGCGCCAGCAGCCAAGAGGAGGGACAGGGAGGGAATGGCTACACCTTC.